This T cell receptor beta chain is drawn from a study of control samples from healthy donors and cancer patients (dated by TCRdb to 2018 to 2020). With regard to this clone: Its antigen is still unknown. Base qualities are missing; no much larger clone stands one base away.

V loses 0 bases of germline sequence and J loses 4 bases, and the interval between the two ends is 9 bases. Via the germline V gene (reference sequence), CDR1 is SGHAT and CDR2 FQDESV. From the cysteine through the phenylalanine, the CDR3 covers 14 amino acids. Of all the DNA, just the CDR3 is kept, 42 bases in frame from base 1. The method behind the library was the immunoSEQ multiplex PCR assay. This is the immuneACCESS table as TCRdb keeps it, with only in-frame sequences that have V and J called. A part of the clones is gone; compared with another copy, unresolved V genes explain less than half, and the rest is unexplained. The sample yields about 110,000 clones; approximately 87% were counted once. In total, the top ten clones hold 3.5% to 4% of the sample.

This sequence was found in a woman aged 55-69 years with lung cancer. This chain is built from TRBV11-1 and TRBJ1-1; TRBD1 is a possible D gene, resting on 5 matching bases. The sample consisted of PBMCs. The CDR3 in this case is CASSLAGETTEAFF. The bases are TGTGCCAGCAGCTTAGCGGGGGAGACCACTGAAGCTTTCTTT.